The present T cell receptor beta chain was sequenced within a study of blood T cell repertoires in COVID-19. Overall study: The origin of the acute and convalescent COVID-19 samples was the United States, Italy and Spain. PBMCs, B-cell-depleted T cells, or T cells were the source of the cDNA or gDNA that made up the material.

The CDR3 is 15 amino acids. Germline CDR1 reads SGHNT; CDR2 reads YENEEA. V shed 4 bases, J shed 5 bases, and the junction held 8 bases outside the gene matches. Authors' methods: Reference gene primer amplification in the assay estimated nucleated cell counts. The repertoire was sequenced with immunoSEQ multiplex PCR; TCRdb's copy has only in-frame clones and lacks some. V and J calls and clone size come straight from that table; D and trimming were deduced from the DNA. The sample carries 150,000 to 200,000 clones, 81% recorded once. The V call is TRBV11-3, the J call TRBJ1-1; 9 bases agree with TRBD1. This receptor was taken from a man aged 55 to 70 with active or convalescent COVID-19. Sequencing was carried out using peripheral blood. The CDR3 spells CASSSGQGSPTEAFF. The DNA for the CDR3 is TGTGCCAGCAGCTCGGGACAGGGCTCCCCGACTGAAGCTTTCTTT.